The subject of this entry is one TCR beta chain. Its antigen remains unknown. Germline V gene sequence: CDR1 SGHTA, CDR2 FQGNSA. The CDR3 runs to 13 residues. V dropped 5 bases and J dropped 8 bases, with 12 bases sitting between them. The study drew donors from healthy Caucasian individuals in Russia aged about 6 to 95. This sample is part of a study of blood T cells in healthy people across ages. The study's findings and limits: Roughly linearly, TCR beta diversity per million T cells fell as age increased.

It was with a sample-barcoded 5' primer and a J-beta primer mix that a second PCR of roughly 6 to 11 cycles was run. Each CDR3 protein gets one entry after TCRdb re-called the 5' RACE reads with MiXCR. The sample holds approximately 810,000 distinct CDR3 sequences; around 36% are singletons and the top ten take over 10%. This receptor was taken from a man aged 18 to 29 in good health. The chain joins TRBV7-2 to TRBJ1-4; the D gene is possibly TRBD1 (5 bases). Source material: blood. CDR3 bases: TGTGCCAGCAGCCGGGGGAAGGACGAAAAACTGTTTTTT. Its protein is CASSRGKDEKLFF.